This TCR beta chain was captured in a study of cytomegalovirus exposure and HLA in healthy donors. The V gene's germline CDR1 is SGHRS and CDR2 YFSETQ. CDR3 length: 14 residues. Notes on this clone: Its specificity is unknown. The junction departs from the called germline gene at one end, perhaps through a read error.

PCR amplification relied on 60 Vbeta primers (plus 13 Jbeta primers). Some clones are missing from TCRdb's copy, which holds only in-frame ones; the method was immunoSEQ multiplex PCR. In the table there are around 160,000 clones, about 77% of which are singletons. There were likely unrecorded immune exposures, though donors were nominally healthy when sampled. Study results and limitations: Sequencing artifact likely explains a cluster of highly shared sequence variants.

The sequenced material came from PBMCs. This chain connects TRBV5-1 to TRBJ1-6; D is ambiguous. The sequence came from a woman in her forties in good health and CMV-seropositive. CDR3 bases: TGCGCCAGCATCTTGGCCAGGTTTGGGTCACCCCTCCACTTT. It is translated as CASILARFGSPLHF.